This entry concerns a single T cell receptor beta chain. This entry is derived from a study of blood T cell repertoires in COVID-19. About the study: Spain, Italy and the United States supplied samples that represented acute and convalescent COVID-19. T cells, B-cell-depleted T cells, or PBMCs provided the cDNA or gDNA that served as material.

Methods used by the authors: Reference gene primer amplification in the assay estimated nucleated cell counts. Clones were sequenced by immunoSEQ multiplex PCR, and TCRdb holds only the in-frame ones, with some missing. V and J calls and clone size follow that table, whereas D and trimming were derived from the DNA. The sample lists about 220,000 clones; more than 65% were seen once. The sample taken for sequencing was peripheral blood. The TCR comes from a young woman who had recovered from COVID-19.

The CDR3 sequence: CASSQPSKQGAVYEQYF. The CDR3 coding sequence is TGTGCCAGCAGCCAGCCCTCGAAACAGGGGGCGGTCTACGAGCAGTACTTC. This chain links TRBV4-2 with TRBJ2-7, with 9 bases matching TRBD1. The CDR3 is 17 residues long. V dropped 3 bases and J dropped 3; count of bases not matched to a gene: 12. Germline CDR1 LGHNA, CDR2 YNFKEQ.